The sequence of this T cell receptor (beta chain) was determined in a study of blood T cell repertoires in COVID-19. As for the study in general: Acute-phase and convalescent COVID-19 samples originated in the United States, Italy and Spain. Nucleic acid was either cDNA or gDNA, and it came from T cells, B-cell-depleted T cells, or PBMCs.

Original processing methods: Amplification of reference gene primers was used by the study to estimate nucleated cell counts. Only in-frame clones appear in the TCRdb table, and some are missing; sequencing was by immunoSEQ multiplex PCR. V, J and clone size reflect that table, while D and trimming were determined from the DNA. The sample contains hundreds of thousands of clones, around 82% of which appear only once. No more than 2 weeks before study entry, exposed participants had met a case of COVID-19. V dropped 5 bases and J dropped 0 bases, with 8 bases sitting between them. CDR3 length: 14 residues. Germline V CDR1 and CDR2: SEHNR, FQNEAQ (reference sequence).

The sample comprised PBMCs or T cells enriched from blood (not recorded which). This chain links TRBV7-9 with TRBJ1-3; D might be TRBD1 (6 bases). The origin of this receptor is a woman in her forties or fifties who had been exposed to COVID-19. CDR3 in DNA: TGTGCCAGCAGCGACAGGACCTCTGGAAACACCATATATTTT. Encoded protein: CASSDRTSGNTIYF.